Below, one TCR beta chain is given with its context. The sample comes from a study of blood T cell repertoires in COVID-19. Across the study: The United States, Italy and Spain were the sources of the acute and convalescent COVID-19 samples.

Participant reports of clinical history set cohort assignment. This CDR3 has 15 residues. From germline, CDR1 is SGHNT and CDR2 YYREEE (reference sequence). V shed 3 bases, J shed 6 bases, and the junction held 4 bases outside the gene matches. The method was immunoSEQ multiplex PCR; TCRdb's version includes in-frame clones alone and lacks a portion of them. The sample has a few hundred thousand clones, around 88% seen once. The genes are TRBV5-4 and TRBJ1-6; 9 bases are shared with TRBD1. Sequencing was carried out using PBMCs or T cells enriched from blood (not recorded which). The origin of this receptor is a woman aged 35 to 49 with acute COVID-19. This chain's CDR3 is CASSSRTGANSPLHF. The CDR3 nucleotides are TGTGCCAGCAGCTCCCGGACAGGGGCTAATTCACCCCTCCACTTT. Full variable domain (rest looked up from reference TRBV5-4 and TRBJ1-6): ETGVTQSPTHLIKTRGQQVTLRCSSQSGHNTVSWYQQALGQGPQFIFQYYREEENGRGNFPPRFSGLQFPNYSSELNVNALELDDSALYLCASSSRTGANSPLHFGNGTRLTVT.